The next 32 T cell receptor beta chains were all read from a single sample in a study of OX40 agonist ivuxolimab in advanced cancers. Libraries were prepared by immunoSEQ multiplex PCR; TCRdb keeps only in-frame clonotypes and omits some of them. The sample has around 45,000 clones, around nine tenths seen once. Sample: CD4+ or CD8+ T cells sorted from blood, taken in a trial of the OX40 agonist ivuxolimab. The receptors shown here come from an adult with an advanced solid tumor such as melanoma, head and neck, liver or kidney cancer.

With regard to this clone: This CDR3 is also generated by other DNA sequences in the sample. The chain uses TRBV30 and TRBJ2-7, with D unresolved. The germline V and J ends were trimmed by 2 bases and 0 bases, with 5 bases remaining between them. Per germline, CDR1 GTSNPN and CDR2 SVGIG (reference sequence). This CDR3 region has 12 residues. Written as DNA, the CDR3 is TGTGCCTGGAGTCGGACCTCCTACGAGCAGTACTTC. Its translation is CAWSRTSYEQYF.

This clone has only a few counts. The chain carries TRBV4-3 and TRBJ1-1; TRBD1 matches at 7 bases. The germline CDR1 and CDR2 sequences are LGHNA and YSLEER. There are 17 residues in the CDR3. Trimming removed 1 base from V and 1 base from J; junction bases left unmatched: 9. The CDR3 sequence is CASSQVLRQGGNTEAFF. CDR3 nucleotides: TGCGCCAGCAGCCAAGTCTTAAGACAGGGAGGGAACACTGAAGCTTTCTTT.

The chain links TRBV7-8 to TRBJ1-2, with D possibly TRBD1 on 6 matching bases. The germline V and J ends were trimmed by 4 bases and 4 bases, with 22 bases remaining between them. CDR1 is SGHVS, CDR2 FQNEAQ, per germline. The CDR3 has 17 residues. CDR3 in amino acids: CASSSAWGGRSGYGYTF. The CDR3 DNA is TGTGCCAGCAGCTCCGCCTGGGGGGGGCGTAGCGGCTATGGCTACACCTTC.

This chain joins TRBV6-5 and TRBJ2-7; D is ambiguous. The V gene lost 5 bases and the J gene lost 6 bases, with 8 bases spanning the gap. CDR1 is MNHEY and CDR2 is SVGAGI in the germline V gene. This CDR3 spans 11 amino acids. The CDR3 region has the DNA TGTGCCAGCAGTCCCCAAAGCGAGCAGTACTTC. Its protein is CASSPQSEQYF.

The V gene is TRBV15, the J gene TRBJ1-3, with D hard to call. The V end was cut by 4 bases, the J end by 3 bases, with 10 bases between. The CDR3 totals 14 residues. Germline V lookup: CDR1 LNHNV, CDR2 YYDKDF (reference sequence). The CDR3 bases are TGTGCCACCAGCATCAGTAGGGTTGGAAACACCATATATTTT. This codes for CATSISRVGNTIYF.

The chain joins TRBV25-1 to TRBJ1-2; weak D call: TRBD1 (5 bases). This CDR3 is 12 amino acids long. Trimming pared 8 bases from V and 4 bases from J, leaving 11 bases between. In germline, CDR1 is MGHDK, CDR2 SYGVNS. The CDR3 loop reads CASQQVPYGYTF. The CDR3 nucleotides read TGTGCCAGCCAACAGGTGCCCTATGGCTACACCTTC.

The chain has TRBV30 and TRBJ1-2; TRBD1 aligns across 8 bases. Trimming took 0 bases from V and 6 from J; bases not matched to a gene: 15. The CDR3 spans 17 residues. The germline V gene has CDR1 GTSNPN and CDR2 SVGIG (reference sequence). The CDR3 DNA reads as TGTGCCTGGAGTGTACAGGGACAGGCCTCGAGACGAAATGGCTACACCTTC. Its protein product is CAWSVQGQASRRNGYTF. Together with reference TRBV30 and TRBJ1-2, the CDR3 gives the full variable domain: SQTIHQWPATLVQPVGSPLSLECTVEGTSNPNLYWYRQAAGRGLQLLFYSVGIGQISSEVPQNLSASRPQDRQFILSSKKLLLSDSGFYLCAWSVQGQASRRNGYTFGSGTRLTVV.

CDR3 residues: CASSLGGGSTEAFF. The CDR3 coding sequence is TGTGCCAGCAGTTTGGGAGGGGGGAGCACTGAAGCTTTCTTT. V is TRBV28 and J is TRBJ1-1, with a weak D call TRBD1 (6 bases). CDR1 MDHEN and CDR2 SYDVKM come from the germline V gene. The CDR3 sequence is 14 residues long. With 3 bases removed from V and 4 bases from J, the gap between germline ends came to 12 bases.

The chain carries TRBV27 and TRBJ2-7; 7 positions agree with TRBD2. The V gene's germline CDR1 is MNHEY and CDR2 SMNVEV (reference sequence). This CDR3 is built from 15 residues. V trimming: 2 bases; J trimming: 0 bases; junction bases outside the gene matches: 4. The CDR3 DNA reads TGTGCCAGCAGTTTAGCCGGGAGGATCTCCTACGAGCAGTACTTC. The encoded protein is CASSLAGRISYEQYF.

The V call is TRBV9, the J call TRBJ2-5; maybe TRBD2 (5 bases). V dropped 1 base and J dropped 2 bases, with 6 bases sitting between them. The CDR3 consists of 13 residues. CDR1 and CDR2 from the germline V gene are SGDLS and YYNGEE. The CDR3 coding sequence is TGTGCCAGCAGCGTACCGGGACAAGAGACCCAGTACTTC. This translates into CASSVPGQETQYF. The whole variable domain, filled in from reference TRBV9 and TRBJ2-5, reads DSGVTQTPKHLITATGQRVTLRCSPRSGDLSVYWYQQSLDQGLQFLIQYYNGEERAKGNILERFSAQQFPDLHSELNLSSLELGDSALYFCASSVPGQETQYFGPGTRLLVL.

J is TRBJ2-1 and V is TRBV11-3; possibly TRBD1 for D (5 bases). The CDR3 totals 17 residues. Trimming left V 1 base short and J 7 bases short, with 20 bases between. CDR1 and CDR2 (germline): SGHNT, YENEEA. The CDR3 here is CASSLGLRSGYANEQFF. The CDR3 nucleotides are TGTGCCAGCAGCTTAGGGCTCCGGTCAGGGTACGCTAATGAGCAGTTCTTC.

The rearrangement links TRBV13 to TRBJ2-7, with D perhaps matching TRBD2 (5 bases). Germline CDR1 reads PRHDT; CDR2 reads FYEKMQ (reference sequence). Trimming took off 0 bases at V and 2 bases at J, with 20 bases between the two ends. There are 18 residues in the CDR3. CDR3 in amino acids: CASSLGDLWRAVAYEQYF. In nucleotides, the CDR3 is TGTGCCAGCAGCTTAGGCGACCTTTGGAGAGCGGTTGCCTACGAGCAGTACTTC.

V and J are TRBV28 and TRBJ2-2; D tentatively reads TRBD1 or TRBD2 (7 bases each). CDR1 is MDHEN, CDR2 SYDVKM, per germline. Trimming cost V 4 bases and J 4 bases, with 13 bases left between them. The CDR3 is 15 residues long. CDR3 coding DNA: TGTGCCAGCAGTTCACAGGGGAGGGCCACCGGGGAGCTGTTTTTT. This translates into CASSSQGRATGELFF.

This clone was found once. The junction differs from germline at one of its ends, possibly a read error. The chain combines TRBV19 with TRBJ2-2, with 8 nucleotides matching TRBD2. The length of the CDR3 is 17 residues. CDR1 is LNHDA, CDR2 SQIVND, per germline (reference sequence). This CDR3 is CATLPRQVQREHRGAVF. Written as DNA, the CDR3 is TGTGCCACATTACCAAGGCAAGTACAGCGGGAGCACCGGGGAGCTGTTTTT.

J is TRBJ2-5 and V is TRBV7-2, with D perhaps matching TRBD2 (5 bases). The germline V gene encodes CDR1 SGHTA and CDR2 FQGNSA. The CDR3 has 13 amino acids. Between the trimmed V and J ends, which lost 6 bases and 5 bases, there was a span of 13 bases. CDR3 loop: CASRPGRRETQYF. CDR3 sequence (DNA): TGTGCCAGCAGACCCGGCAGGAGGGAGACCCAGTACTTC.

This clone was seen only once. CDR3: CASSRGIGTDTQYF. DNA for the CDR3: TGTGCCAGCAGCAGAGGAATTGGCACAGATACGCAGTATTTT. The gene calls are TRBV9 and TRBJ2-3, with D hard to call. Germline V CDR1 and CDR2: SGDLS, YYNGEE. V was cut by 4 bases and J by 1 base, with 10 bases left in between. The CDR3 covers 14 residues.

On this clone: The sample contains more than one DNA sequence encoding this CDR3. The gene calls are TRBV7-9 and TRBJ1-1; D gene unclear. The V end lost 1 base, the J end lost 8 bases, and 11 bases lay between the germline ends. The CDR3 totals 13 residues. CDR1 is SEHNR, CDR2 FQNEAQ, per germline (reference sequence). The CDR3 region is CASSLGSGTEAFF. CDR3 in DNA: TGTGCCAGCAGCTTAGGTTCTGGTACCGAAGCTTTCTTT.

This clone was seen only a few times. The V gene is TRBV27, the J gene TRBJ1-2; 8 bases agree with TRBD1. J was trimmed by 6 bases and V by 3 bases; bases with no gene match: 6. The germline gives CDR1 MNHEY, CDR2 SMNVEV (reference sequence). The length of the CDR3 is 14 residues. This CDR3 is CASSFGYRGDGYTF. The CDR3 nucleotides are TGTGCCAGCAGTTTCGGTTACAGGGGGGATGGCTACACCTTC.

The rearrangement joins TRBV28 to TRBJ2-7; 9 positions match TRBD2. J was trimmed by 1 base and V by 2 bases; bases with no gene match: 3. The CDR3 length is 15 residues. Germline V gene sequence: CDR1 MDHEN, CDR2 SYDVKM. CDR3 in amino acids: CASSLTLAGSYEQYF. CDR3 bases: TGTGCCAGCAGTTTAACCCTAGCGGGGTCCTACGAGCAGTACTTC.

The chain uses TRBV6-6 and TRBJ2-1; TRBD2 matches at 7 bases. This CDR3 is built from 13 residues. Germline V gene data show CDR1 as MNHNY and CDR2 as SVGAGI (reference sequence). The ends lost 7 bases at V and 6 bases at J; junction bases unmatched: 6. CDR3 protein: CASIPSGVNEQFF. The CDR3 DNA reads as TGTGCCAGCATCCCTAGCGGAGTCAATGAGCAGTTCTTC.

The J gene is TRBJ2-5, the V gene TRBV5-5, with 12 positions matching TRBD2. CDR3 size: 14 residues. After removal of 4 bases from V and 5 bases from J, the junction contained 3 bases not matched to a gene. Germline V CDR1 and CDR2: SGHKS, YYEKEE (reference sequence). CDR3 bases: TGTGCCAGCAGCCGGACTAGCGGGATGGAGACCCAGTACTTC. As protein: CASSRTSGMETQYF.

This chain joins TRBV4-1 and TRBJ2-5, with TRBD1 as a possible D gene (5 bases). The germline gives CDR1 MGHRA, CDR2 YSYEKL. V shed 0 bases and J shed 9 bases, with 17 bases lying between them. This CDR3 is 15 amino acids long. The DNA of the CDR3 is TGCGCCAGCAGCCAAGATTGGTCGACAGAAGGGGCCCAGTACTTC. Translation gives CASSQDWSTEGAQYF.

The chain joins TRBV12-1 to TRBJ2-7; TRBD2, the table's D call, was not compared with the DNA. TRBV12-1 is a documented pseudogene. CDR3 size: 14 residues. The CDR3 reads CASSFASHHYEQYF. The CDR3 DNA sequence: TGTGCCAGCAGCTTCGCTAGCCATCACTACGAGCAGTACTTC.

There are a few counts of this clone. V gene TRBV5-1 combines with J gene TRBJ2-2; D remains ambiguous. V gave up 0 bases and J gave up 4 bases, with 4 bases separating them. The CDR3 runs to 13 residues. Germline V lookup: CDR1 SGHRS, CDR2 YFSETQ. The CDR3 loop is CASSLGPTGELFF. The CDR3 DNA reads as TGCGCCAGCAGCTTGGGTCCCACCGGGGAGCTGTTTTTT. Combining the CDR3 with reference TRBV5-1 and TRBJ2-2 gives the whole variable domain KAGVTQTPRYLIKTRGQQVTLSCSPISGHRSVSWYQQTPGQGLQFLFEYFSETQRNKGNFPGRFSGRQFSNSRSEMNVSTLELGDSALYLCASSLGPTGELFFGEGSRLTVL.

Judged by abundance, this clone is medium-sized. J is TRBJ1-2 and V is TRBV5-1; D is possibly TRBD1 (5 bases). There are 14 residues in the CDR3. Germline V CDR1 and CDR2: SGHRS, YFSETQ. V gave up 4 bases and J gave up 8 bases, with 18 bases separating them. CDR3 nucleotides: TGCGCCAGCAGCCACCCCCAGGGTGTGGACGGCTACACCTTC. It translates to CASSHPQGVDGYTF.

In its sample, this clone was seen once. The V gene is TRBV6-6, the J gene TRBJ2-2, with D possibly being TRBD2 (6 bases). Germline loops: CDR1 MNHNY, CDR2 SVGAGI (reference sequence). V was shortened by 5 bases and J by 2 bases, with 15 bases between the two germline ends. This CDR3 comprises 16 residues. The DNA of the CDR3 is TGTGCCAGCAGTCCTCGAGGTAGCGGTAACACCGGGGAGCTGTTTTTT. It specifies CASSPRGSGNTGELFF.

The chain employs TRBV11-2 and TRBJ1-1; 9 nucleotides agree with TRBD1. The CDR3 covers 14 residues. J was trimmed by 1 base and V by 3 bases; bases with no gene match: 0. Germline V gene sequence: CDR1 SGHAT, CDR2 FQNNGV. CDR3 sequence: CASSLTGGNTEAFF. The CDR3 nucleotides are TGTGCCAGCAGCTTGACAGGGGGGAACACTGAAGCTTTCTTT.

The rearrangement joins TRBV11-2 to TRBJ2-7; D is undetermined. This CDR3 has 13 amino acids. Trimming pared 0 bases from V and 3 bases from J, leaving 6 bases between. CDR1 is SGHAT, CDR2 FQNNGV, per germline. This chain's CDR3 is CASSLDRNYEQYF. The CDR3 region has the DNA TGTGCCAGCAGCTTAGACAGGAACTACGAGCAGTACTTC.

The rearrangement links TRBV19 to TRBJ1-2; tentative D call: TRBD1 (5 bases). The germline V gene encodes CDR1 LNHDA and CDR2 SQIVND (reference sequence). V was trimmed by 7 bases and J by 4 bases, leaving 13 bases between them. The CDR3 runs 13 residues. The CDR3 bases are TGTGCCAGTACAAGGGACCAGTTCTATGGCTACACCTTC. This sequence encodes CASTRDQFYGYTF.

The chain employs TRBV6-1 and TRBJ2-7; perhaps TRBD1 as D (5 bases). V was shortened by 2 bases and J by 7 bases, with 18 bases between the two germline ends. The CDR3 length is 15 residues. Germline V CDR1 and CDR2: MNHNS, SASEGT. The CDR3 DNA is TGTGCCAGCAGTGAACTCGGACACCTCCAAGGAGAGCAGTACTTC. Amino acids: CASSELGHLQGEQYF.

The chain carries TRBV7-8 and TRBJ2-5; 9 bases are a match to TRBD1. The J call is doubtful: the DNA matches TRBJ2-7 better. The CDR3 covers 14 residues. Germline V gene data show CDR1 as SGHVS and CDR2 as FQNEAQ. The CDR3 region is CASSSRTGVNEQYF. The CDR3 DNA follows: TGTGCCAGCAGCTCCCGGACAGGGGTCAACGAGCAGTACTTC.

The chain's CDR3 is CASSLEGRGHTDTQYF. In nucleotides, the CDR3 is TGCGCCAGCAGCTTGGAGGGGCGGGGACATACAGATACGCAGTATTTT. V gene TRBV5-1 combines with J gene TRBJ2-3; D is tentatively TRBD1 or TRBD2 (6 bases each). The ends were cut back, 0 bases at V and 3 bases at J, with 14 bases in the middle. Germline V gives CDR1 SGHRS, CDR2 YFSETQ. The CDR3 extends over 16 amino acids.